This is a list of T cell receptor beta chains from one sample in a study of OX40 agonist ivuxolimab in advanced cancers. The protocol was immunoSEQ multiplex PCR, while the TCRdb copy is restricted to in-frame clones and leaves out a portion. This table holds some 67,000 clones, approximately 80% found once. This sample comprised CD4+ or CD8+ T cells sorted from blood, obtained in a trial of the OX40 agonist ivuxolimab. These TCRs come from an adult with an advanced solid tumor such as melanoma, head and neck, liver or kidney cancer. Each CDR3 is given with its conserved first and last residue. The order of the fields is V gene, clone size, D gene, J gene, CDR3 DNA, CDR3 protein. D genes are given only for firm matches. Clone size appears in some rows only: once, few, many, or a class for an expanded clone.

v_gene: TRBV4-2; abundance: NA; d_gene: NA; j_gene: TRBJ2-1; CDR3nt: TGTGCCAGCAGCCAAGGGACGGACAGAGACAATGAGCAGTTCTTC; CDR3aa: CASSQGTDRDNEQFF
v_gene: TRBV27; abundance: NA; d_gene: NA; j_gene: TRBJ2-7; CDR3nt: TGTGCCAGCAGTTTATCGGGTACCACTAGCTTACCCTACGAGCAGTACTTC; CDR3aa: CASSLSGTTSLPYEQYF
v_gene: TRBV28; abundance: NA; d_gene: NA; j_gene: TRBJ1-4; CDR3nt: TGTGCCAGCACCTACCTGGGGGCTAATGAAAAACTGTTTTTT; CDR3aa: CASTYLGANEKLFF
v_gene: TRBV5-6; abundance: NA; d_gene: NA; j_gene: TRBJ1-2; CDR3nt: TGTGCCAGCAATTGTTATAGTCGAAAGACCTATGGCTACACCTTC; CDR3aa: CASNCYSRKTYGYTF
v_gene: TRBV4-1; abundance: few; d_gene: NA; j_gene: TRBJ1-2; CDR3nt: TGCGCCAGCAGCCAGGCCCGCTTTGGGACATCTAATAACTATGGCTACACCTTC; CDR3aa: CASSQARFGTSNNYGYTF
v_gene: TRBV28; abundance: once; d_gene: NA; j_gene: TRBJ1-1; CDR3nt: TGTGCCAGCAGTTGGAGGGGTAGGGACGAAGCTTTCTTT; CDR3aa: CASSWRGRDEAFF
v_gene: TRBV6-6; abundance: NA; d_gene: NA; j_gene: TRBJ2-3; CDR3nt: TGTGCCAGCAGTTACTCAGGGGAAACAGATACGCAGTATTTT; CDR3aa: CASSYSGETDTQYF
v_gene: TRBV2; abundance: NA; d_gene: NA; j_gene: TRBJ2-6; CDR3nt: TGTGCCAGCAGTCGGAGTAGTGGCTCTGGGGCCAACGTCCTGACTTTC; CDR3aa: CASSRSSGSGANVLTF
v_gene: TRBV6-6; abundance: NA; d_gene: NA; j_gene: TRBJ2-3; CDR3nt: TGTGCCAGCAGTTACCGCAGCACTAGCACAGATACGCAGTATTTT; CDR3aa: CASSYRSTSTDTQYF
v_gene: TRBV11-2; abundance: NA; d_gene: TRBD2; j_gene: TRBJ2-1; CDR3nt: TGTGCCAGCAGCCCCGGGAGACTAGCGGGTCTAAGCTCCTACAATGAGCAGTTCTTC; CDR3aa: CASSPGRLAGLSSYNEQFF
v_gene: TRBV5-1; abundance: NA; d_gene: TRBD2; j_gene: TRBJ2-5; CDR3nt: TGCGCCAGCAGCTGGGCGGGGGGCCCCCCAAGCCAAGAGACCCAGTACTTC; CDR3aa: CASSWAGGPPSQETQYF
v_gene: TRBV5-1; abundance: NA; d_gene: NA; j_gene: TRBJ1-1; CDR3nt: TGCGCCAGCAGCTTGACGGGGAACACTGAAGCTTTCTTT; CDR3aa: CASSLTGNTEAFF
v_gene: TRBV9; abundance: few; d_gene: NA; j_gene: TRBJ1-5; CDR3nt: TGTGCCAGCAGCGTATGGACCGCTGGGCAGCCCCAGCATTTT; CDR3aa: CASSVWTAGQPQHF
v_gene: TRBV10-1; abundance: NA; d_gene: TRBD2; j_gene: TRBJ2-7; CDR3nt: TGCGCCAGCAGCCGAACCGGGACTAGGCCCTACGAGCAGTACTTC; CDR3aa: CASSRTGTRPYEQYF
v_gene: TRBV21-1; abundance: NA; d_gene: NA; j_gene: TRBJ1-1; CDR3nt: TGTGCCAGCACCTTACGAGACGTGAACACTGAAGCTTTCTTT; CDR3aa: CASTLRDVNTEAFF
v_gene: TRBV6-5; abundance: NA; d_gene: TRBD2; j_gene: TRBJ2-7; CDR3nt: TGTGCCAGCAGTAGAAGCGGGAGTCCCTACGAGCAGTACTTC; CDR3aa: CASSRSGSPYEQYF
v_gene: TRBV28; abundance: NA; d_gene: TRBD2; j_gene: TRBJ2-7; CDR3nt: TGTGCCAGCAGTTCACCCCATAGCGGGAGGGCCCCTTGGGGGACCTACGAGCAGTACTTC; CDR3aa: CASSSPHSGRAPWGTYEQYF
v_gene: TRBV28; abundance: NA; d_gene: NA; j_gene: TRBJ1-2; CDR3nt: TGTGCCAGCAGTTTAGGGGTGGGCAGGAACTATGGCTACACCTTC; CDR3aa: CASSLGVGRNYGYTF
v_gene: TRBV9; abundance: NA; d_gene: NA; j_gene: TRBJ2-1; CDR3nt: TGTGCCAGCAGCGCCCCACAGGGGGCGCAGCGGGAGGCCCCCACGGGACCTTACAATGAGCAGTTCTTC; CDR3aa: CASSAPQGAQREAPTGPYNEQFF
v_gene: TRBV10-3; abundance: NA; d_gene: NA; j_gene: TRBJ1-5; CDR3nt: TGTGCCATCAGTGTTGGGGCAGGGATCAATCAGCCCCAGCATTTT; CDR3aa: CAISVGAGINQPQHF
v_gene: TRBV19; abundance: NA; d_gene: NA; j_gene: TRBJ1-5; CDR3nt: TGTGCCAGTAAACGGGAGAACCTAAATCAGCCCCAGCATTTT; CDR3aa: CASKRENLNQPQHF
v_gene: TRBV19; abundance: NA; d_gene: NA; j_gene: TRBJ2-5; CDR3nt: TGTGCCAGTAGCTCCGGGAGTGTGGCAGGGAGAGAGACCCAGTACTTC; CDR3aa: CASSSGSVAGRETQYF
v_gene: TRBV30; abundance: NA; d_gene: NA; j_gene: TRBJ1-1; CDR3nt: TGTGCCTGGAGTCCTGGTGGGGGATACTCAAGAGGAAACACTGAAGCTTTCTTT; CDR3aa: CAWSPGGGYSRGNTEAFF
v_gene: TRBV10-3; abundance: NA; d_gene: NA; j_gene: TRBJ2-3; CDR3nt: TGTGCCACCCGAACCGAGGGCCCTACGCAGTATTTT; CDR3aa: CATRTEGPTQYF
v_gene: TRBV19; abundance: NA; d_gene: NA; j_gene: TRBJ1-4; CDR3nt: TGTGCCAGTAGTATAATCGGGGCAGAAAATGAAAAACTGTTTTTT; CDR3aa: CASSIIGAENEKLFF
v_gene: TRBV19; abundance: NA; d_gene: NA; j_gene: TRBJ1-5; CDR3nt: TGTGCCAGTAGTCTGGTTGACCGAAGCAATCAGCCCCAGCATTTT; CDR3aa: CASSLVDRSNQPQHF
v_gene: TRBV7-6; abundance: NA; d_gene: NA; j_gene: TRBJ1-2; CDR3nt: TGTGCCAGCAGCCCACAAGAGGGGTCCTATGGCTACACCTTC; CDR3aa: CASSPQEGSYGYTF
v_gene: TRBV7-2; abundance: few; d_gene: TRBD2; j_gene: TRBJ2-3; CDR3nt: TGTGCCAGCAGGGGACTAGCGGGGTTTTCTAGCACAGATACGCAGTATTTT; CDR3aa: CASRGLAGFSSTDTQYF
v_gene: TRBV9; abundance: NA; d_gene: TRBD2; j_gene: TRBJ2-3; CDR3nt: TGTGCCAGCAGCGCCCGACTAGCGGCCGAAGCAGATACGCAGTATTTT; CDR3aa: CASSARLAAEADTQYF
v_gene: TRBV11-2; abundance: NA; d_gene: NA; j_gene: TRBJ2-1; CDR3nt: TGTGCCAGCAGCTTAGAAGGTGGGGTGGGGGCCAATGAGCAGTTCTTC; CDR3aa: CASSLEGGVGANEQFF
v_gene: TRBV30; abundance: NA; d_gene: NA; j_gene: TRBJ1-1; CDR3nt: TGTGCCTGGGGAGGGGACACTGAAGCTTTCTTT; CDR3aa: CAWGGDTEAFF
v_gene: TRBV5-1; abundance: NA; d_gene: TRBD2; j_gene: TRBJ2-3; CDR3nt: TGCGCCAGCAGCAGAGCGGGGGGTCACAGCACAGATACGCAGTATTTT; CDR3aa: CASSRAGGHSTDTQYF
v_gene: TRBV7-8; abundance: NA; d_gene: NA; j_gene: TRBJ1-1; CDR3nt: TGTGCCAGCAGCTCCCGACGAGGGGTGGATAACACTGAAGCTTTCTTT; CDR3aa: CASSSRRGVDNTEAFF
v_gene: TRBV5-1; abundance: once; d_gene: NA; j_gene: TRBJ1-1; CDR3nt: TGCGCCAGCAGCTTGGATCAGGGGAACACTGAAGCTTTCTTT; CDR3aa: CASSLDQGNTEAFF
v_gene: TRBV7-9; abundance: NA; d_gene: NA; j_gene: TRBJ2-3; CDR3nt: TGTGCCAGCAGCTTAGTCGGGGGACAAGGAAGCACAGATACGCAGTATTTT; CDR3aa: CASSLVGGQGSTDTQYF
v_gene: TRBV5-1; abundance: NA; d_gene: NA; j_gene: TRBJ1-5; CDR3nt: TGCGCCAGCAGCGTCTCCACAGGGTCCAATCAGCCCCAGCATTTT; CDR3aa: CASSVSTGSNQPQHF
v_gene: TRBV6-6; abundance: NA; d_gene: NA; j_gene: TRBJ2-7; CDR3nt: TGTGCCAGCAGTTCGCCGGGTCTGGGCTCCTACGAGCAGTACTTC; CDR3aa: CASSSPGLGSYEQYF
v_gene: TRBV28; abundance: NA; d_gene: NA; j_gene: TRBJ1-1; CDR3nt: TGTGCCAGCAGTTTAACTACACTCGCTGAAGCTTTCTTT; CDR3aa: CASSLTTLAEAFF
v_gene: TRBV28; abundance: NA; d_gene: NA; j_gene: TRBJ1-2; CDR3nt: TGTGCCAGCATCGAGGCTTCTTCGACTTTCTACTATGGCTACACCTTC; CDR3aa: CASIEASSTFYYGYTF
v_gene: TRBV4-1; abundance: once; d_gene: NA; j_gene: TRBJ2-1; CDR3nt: TGCGCCAGCAGCCAAGGGAGGGTCGGGGAGCAGTTCTTC; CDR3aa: CASSQGRVGEQFF
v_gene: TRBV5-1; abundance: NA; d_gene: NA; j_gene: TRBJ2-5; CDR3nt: TGCGCCAGCACCCCGTGGGAAACCCAGTACTTC; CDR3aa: CASTPWETQYF
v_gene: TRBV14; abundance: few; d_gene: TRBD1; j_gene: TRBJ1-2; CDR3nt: TGTGCCAGCAGCCACCAGTTTGAAGGGGGCGGCTACACCTTC; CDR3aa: CASSHQFEGGGYTF
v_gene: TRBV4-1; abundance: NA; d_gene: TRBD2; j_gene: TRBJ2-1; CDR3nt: TGCGCCAGCAGCCAACAAGGGACTAGCGGGAGCAATGAGCAGTTCTTC; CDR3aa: CASSQQGTSGSNEQFF
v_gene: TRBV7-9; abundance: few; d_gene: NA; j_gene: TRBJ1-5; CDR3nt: TGTGCCAGCAGCTTAGGGCAGAGCAATCAGCCCCAGCATTTT; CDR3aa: CASSLGQSNQPQHF
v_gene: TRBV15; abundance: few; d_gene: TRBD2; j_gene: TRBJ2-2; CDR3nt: TGTGCCACCAGCAGAGATCGGCTAGCGGTGAACACCGGGGAGCTGTTTTTT; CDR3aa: CATSRDRLAVNTGELFF
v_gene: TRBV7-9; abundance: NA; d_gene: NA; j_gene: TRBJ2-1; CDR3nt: TGTGCCAGCAGCCCAGAGGGCCTCAATGAGCAGTTCTTC; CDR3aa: CASSPEGLNEQFF
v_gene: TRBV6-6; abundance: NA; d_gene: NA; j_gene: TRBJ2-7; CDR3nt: TGTGCCAGCAGTTCAATCCCCCGGGGGGAGCAGTACTTC; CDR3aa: CASSSIPRGEQYF
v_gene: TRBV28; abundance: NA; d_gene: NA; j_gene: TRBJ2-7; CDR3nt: TGTGCCAGCAGTTTTAGTGCCTACGAGCAGTACTTC; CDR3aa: CASSFSAYEQYF
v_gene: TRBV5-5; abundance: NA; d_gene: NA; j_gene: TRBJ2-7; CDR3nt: TGTGCCAGCAGCTTGGGGGAACAGGAGCTTTACGAGCAGTACTTC; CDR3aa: CASSLGEQELYEQYF
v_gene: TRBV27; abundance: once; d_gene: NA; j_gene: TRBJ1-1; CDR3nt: TGTGCCAGCAGTCTAACTCCTTCGACAGAGGGACGAAACACTGAAGCTTTCTTT; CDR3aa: CASSLTPSTEGRNTEAFF
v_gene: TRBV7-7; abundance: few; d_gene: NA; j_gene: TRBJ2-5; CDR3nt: TGTGCCAGCAGCTTGGCCCGCCGAGAGACCCAGTACTTC; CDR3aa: CASSLARRETQYF
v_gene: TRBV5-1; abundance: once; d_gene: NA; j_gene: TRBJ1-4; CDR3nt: TGCGCCAGCAGCCGCTGGACAGCTACTAATGAAAAACTGTTTTTT; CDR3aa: CASSRWTATNEKLFF
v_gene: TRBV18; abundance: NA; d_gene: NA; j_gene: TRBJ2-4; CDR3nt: TGTGCCAGCTCACCCGAGGGTCGCAAAAACATTCAGTACTTC; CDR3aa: CASSPEGRKNIQYF
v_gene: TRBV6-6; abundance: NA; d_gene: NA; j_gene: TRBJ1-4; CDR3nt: TGTGCCAGCAGACAGGACGGGAATGAAAAACTGTTTTTT; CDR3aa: CASRQDGNEKLFF
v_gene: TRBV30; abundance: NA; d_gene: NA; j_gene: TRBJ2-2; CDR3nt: TGTGCCTGGAGAGAACAGGGCCCGAACACCGGGGAGCTGTTTTTT; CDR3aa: CAWREQGPNTGELFF